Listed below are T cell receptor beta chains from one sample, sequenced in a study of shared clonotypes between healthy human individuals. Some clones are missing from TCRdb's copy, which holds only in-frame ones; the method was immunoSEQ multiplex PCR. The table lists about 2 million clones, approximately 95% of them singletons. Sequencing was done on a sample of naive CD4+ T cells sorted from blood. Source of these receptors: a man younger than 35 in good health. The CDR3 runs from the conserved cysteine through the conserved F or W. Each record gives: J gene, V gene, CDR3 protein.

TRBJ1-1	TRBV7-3	CASSLNSYNTEAFF
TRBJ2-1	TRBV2	CASRGLAGANNEQFF
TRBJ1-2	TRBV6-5	CASSTTGGAGGYTF
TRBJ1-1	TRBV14	CASSQVTGLESTEAFF
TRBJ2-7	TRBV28	CASSTSYEQYF
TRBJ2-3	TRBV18	CASSQNKGLNTDTQYF
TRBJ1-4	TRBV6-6	CASSPRTEKLFF
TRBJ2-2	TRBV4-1	CASSQASWGSTGELFF
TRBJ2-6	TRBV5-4	CASSPPTGQIGSGANVLTF
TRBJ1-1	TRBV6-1	CASSEFITGDHTEAFF
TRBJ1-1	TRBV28	CASRSTENTEAFF